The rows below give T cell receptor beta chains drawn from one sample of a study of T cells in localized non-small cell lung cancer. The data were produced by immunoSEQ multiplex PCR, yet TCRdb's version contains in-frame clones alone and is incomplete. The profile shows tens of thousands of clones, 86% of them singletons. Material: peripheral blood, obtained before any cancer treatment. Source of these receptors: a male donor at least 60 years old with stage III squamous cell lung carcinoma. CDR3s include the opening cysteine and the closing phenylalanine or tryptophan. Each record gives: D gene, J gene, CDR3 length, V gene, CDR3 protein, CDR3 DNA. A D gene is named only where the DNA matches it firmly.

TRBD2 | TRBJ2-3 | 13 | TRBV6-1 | CASRTSGADTQYF | TGTGCCAGCAGGACTAGCGGGGCCGATACGCAGTATTTT
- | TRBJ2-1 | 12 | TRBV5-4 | CASSSTRGEQFF | TGTGCCAGCAGCTCGACGCGCGGTGAGCAGTTCTTC
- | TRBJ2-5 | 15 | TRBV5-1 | CASSLVGLAGETQYF | TGCGCCAGCAGCTTGGTAGGGCTAGCCGGGGAGACCCAGTACTTC
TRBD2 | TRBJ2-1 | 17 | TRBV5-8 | CASSLLVGTSGSNEQFF | TGTGCCAGCAGCTTGCTGGTGGGGACTAGCGGGAGCAATGAGCAGTTCTTC
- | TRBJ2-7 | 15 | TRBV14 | CASSRETGVLNEQYF | TGTGCCAGCAGCCGAGAGACAGGCGTCCTGAACGAGCAGTACTTC
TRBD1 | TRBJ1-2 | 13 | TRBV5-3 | CAGQGIVPDGYTF | TGTGCCGGACAGGGGATTGTGCCCGATGGCTACACCTTC
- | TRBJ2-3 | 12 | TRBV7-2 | CASSEGPGTQYF | TGTGCCAGCAGCGAGGGTCCGGGCACGCAGTATTTT
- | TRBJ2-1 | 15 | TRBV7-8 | CASSRTDDRHNEQFF | TGTGCCAGCAGCCGGACCGATGACAGACACAATGAGCAGTTCTTC
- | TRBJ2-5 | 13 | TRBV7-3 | CASSIHGQETQYF | TGTGCCAGCAGCATCCACGGGCAAGAGACCCAGTACTTC
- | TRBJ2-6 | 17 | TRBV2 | CATSESGRFSGANVLTF | TGTGCCACCAGTGAGTCGGGACGATTCTCTGGGGCCAACGTCCTGACTTTC
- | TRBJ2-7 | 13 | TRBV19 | CASSKTGSYEQYF | TGTGCCAGTAGTAAGACAGGCTCCTACGAGCAGTACTTC
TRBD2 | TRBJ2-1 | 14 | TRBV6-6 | CATSWSGGADEQFF | TGTGCCACCTCCTGGAGCGGGGGGGCAGATGAGCAGTTCTTC
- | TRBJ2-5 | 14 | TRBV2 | CASSERVSQETQYF | TGTGCCAGCAGTGAAAGGGTCAGCCAAGAGACCCAGTACTTC
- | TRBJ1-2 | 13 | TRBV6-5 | CASRRGVYYGYTF | TGTGCCAGCAGAAGAGGGGTCTACTATGGCTACACCTTC
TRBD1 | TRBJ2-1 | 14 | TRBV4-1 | CASSQRQGAYEQFF | TGCGCCAGCAGCCAGAGACAGGGGGCCTATGAGCAGTTCTTC
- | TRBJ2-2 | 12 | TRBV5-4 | CASSSFTGELFF | TGTGCCAGCAGCTCTTTCACCGGGGAGCTGTTTTTT
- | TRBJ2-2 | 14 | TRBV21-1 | CARREHQNTGELFF | TGTGCCAGGCGGGAACACCAGAACACCGGGGAGCTGTTTTTT